A selection of T cell receptor beta chains follows, all from one sample in a study of blood T cell repertoires in COVID-19. Clones were sequenced by immunoSEQ multiplex PCR, and TCRdb holds only the in-frame ones, with some missing. Among over 85,000 clones listed, roughly nine tenths were seen once. Sequencing input: peripheral blood. Receptors originate from a male donor with acute or convalescent COVID-19. Each CDR3 is given with its conserved first and last residue. A D gene is named only where the DNA matches it firmly. The listing skips clone size in some rows; elsewhere it reads once, few, many or a size class.

clone_size j_call v_call d_call cdr3_aa cdr3_nt
. TRBJ1-4 TRBV6-5 . CASSPQSLREKLFF TGTGCCAGCAGCCCACAGTCTCTTCGGGAAAAACTGTTTTTT
. TRBJ1-3 TRBV19 . CAAGAPNLSGNTIYF TGTGCCGCCGGAGCTCCGAATCTCTCTGGAAACACCATATATTTT
. TRBJ2-1 TRBV5-1 . CASSTQGPGVDNEQFF TGCGCCAGCAGCACTCAGGGTCCGGGAGTTGACAATGAGCAGTTCTTC
few TRBJ1-4 TRBV7-9 . CASSPQTHGANEKLFF TGTGCCAGCAGCCCACAGACACACGGGGCTAATGAAAAACTGTTTTTT
. TRBJ1-1 TRBV10-3 TRBD1 CAIRQGDPSEAFF TGTGCCATCAGACAGGGGGACCCGAGTGAAGCTTTCTTT
. TRBJ2-5 TRBV18 TRBD2 CASSLLSGGAETQYF TGTGCCAGCTCTCTCCTGAGCGGGGGGGCGGAGACCCAGTACTTC
. TRBJ2-2 TRBV9 . CASSAYLTGELFF TGTGCCAGCAGCGCCTACCTTACCGGGGAGCTGTTTTTT
few TRBJ2-2 TRBV9 . CASSLGGGITGELFF TGTGCCAGCAGCCTCGGAGGGGGCATCACCGGGGAGCTGTTTTTT
. TRBJ1-1 TRBV14 . CASSQDRSGFSNTEAFF TGTGCCAGCAGCCAAGATAGGAGTGGTTTTTCGAACACTGAAGCTTTCTTT
. TRBJ2-7 TRBV6-5 TRBD1 CASSPRDSRSYEQYF TGTGCCAGCAGCCCCCGGGACAGTCGATCTTACGAGCAGTACTTC
once TRBJ1-6 TRBV15 . CATSMGQVNSPLHF TGTGCCACCAGCATGGGACAAGTTAATTCACCCCTCCACTTT
. TRBJ2-5 TRBV29-1 . CSVHSPQETQYF TGCAGCGTTCACAGTCCTCAAGAGACCCAGTACTTC
. TRBJ2-3 TRBV7-2 TRBD1 CASSLAPGQGLDTQYF TGTGCCAGCAGCTTAGCGCCGGGACAGGGCTTAGATACGCAGTATTTT
. TRBJ1-5 TRBV6-5 . CASEGHDSNQPQHF TGTGCCAGTGAGGGACACGATAGCAATCAGCCCCAGCATTTT
. TRBJ2-5 TRBV7-6 . CASSLQWRSGTQYF TGTGCCAGCAGCCTCCAGTGGAGATCCGGGACCCAGTACTTC
. TRBJ2-2 TRBV28 . CASSLYPQGMGTGELFF TGTGCCAGCAGTTTATACCCACAGGGTATGGGCACCGGGGAGCTGTTTTTT
. TRBJ1-1 TRBV6-4 TRBD1 CASSVQGDTEAFF TGTGCCAGCAGTGTACAGGGGGACACTGAAGCTTTCTTT
. TRBJ2-5 TRBV3-1/TRBV3-2 TRBD1 CASSLRGYQETQYF TGTGCCAGCAGCCTCAGGGGGTACCAAGAGACCCAGTACTTC
. TRBJ2-5 TRBV11-2 TRBD2 CASSIGTSGGDQETQYF TGTGCCAGCAGCATTGGGACTAGCGGGGGCGATCAAGAGACCCAGTACTTC
. TRBJ2-3 TRBV11-3 TRBD2 CASSLGLAGDITDTQYF TGTGCCAGCAGCTTAGGATTAGCGGGGGATATCACAGATACGCAGTATTTT
once TRBJ1-1 TRBV19 . CASSIRSRGRNTEAFF TGTGCCAGTAGTATTAGAAGTAGGGGTCGGAACACTGAAGCTTTCTTT
once TRBJ2-5 TRBV5-1 TRBD1 CASSSGDRGRETQYF TGCGCCAGCAGCTCGGGGGACAGGGGCCGGGAGACCCAGTACTTC
. TRBJ2-6 TRBV3-1/TRBV3-2 . CASRLQGSGANVLTF TGTGCCAGCAGGCTCCAGGGGTCTGGGGCCAACGTCCTGACTTTC
. TRBJ1-1 TRBV30 . CAWSLFPGGTEAFF TGTGCCTGGAGCCTCTTTCCGGGGGGGACTGAAGCTTTCTTT
few TRBJ1-4 TRBV7-6 . CASSSRDFPNEKLFF TGTGCCAGCAGCTCTAGGGACTTCCCCAATGAAAAACTGTTTTTT
few TRBJ1-6 TRBV30 . CAWSVNLSPLHF TGTGCCTGGAGTGTAAACCTATCACCCCTCCACTTT
once TRBJ2-1 TRBV5-1 . CASSLGQVGEQFF TGCGCCAGCAGCTTGGGTCAGGTGGGTGAGCAGTTCTTC
. TRBJ2-2 TRBV6-5 TRBD1 CASSRGLNTGELFF TGTGCTAGCAGCAGGGGGCTGAACACCGGGGAGCTGTTTTTT
. TRBJ1-4 TRBV7-8 . CASRRWTAHNEKLFF TGTGCCAGCAGACGATGGACAGCTCATAATGAAAAACTGTTTTTT
. TRBJ2-7 TRBV19 TRBD1 CASSYGQAGTYEQYF TGTGCCAGTAGTTACGGACAGGCCGGGACCTACGAGCAGTACTTC
. TRBJ2-5 TRBV3-1/TRBV3-2 TRBD2 CASRGGGTSKVNQYF TGTGCCAGCAGGGGCGGGGGGACCTCCAAGGTTAACCAGTACTTC
. TRBJ2-7 TRBV28 . CASSSEGSIFYEQYF TGTGCCAGCAGTTCGGAGGGCTCAATCTTCTACGAGCAGTACTTC
few TRBJ1-2 TRBV28 TRBD1 CASSPNQGASLSCTF TGTGCCAGCAGCCCGAATCAGGGGGCGAGTCTATCGTGCACCTTC
. TRBJ2-5 TRBV5-6 . CASSARRQETQYF TGTGCCAGCAGCGCACGCCGGCAAGAGACCCAGTACTTC
few TRBJ1-2 TRBV5-5 TRBD1 CASSPSGGDNYGYTF TGTGCCAGCAGCCCCTCAGGGGGCGATAACTATGGCTACACCTTC
. TRBJ2-3 TRBV2 . CASSEALRGQDTQYF TGTGCCAGCAGTGAAGCTTTGCGGGGTCAAGATACGCAGTATTTT
. TRBJ2-7 TRBV7-2 TRBD1 CASSHFPPTGAEQYF TGTGCCAGCAGCCATTTTCCCCCAACAGGGGCCGAGCAGTACTTC
. TRBJ1-2 TRBV7-2 TRBD1 CASSYTGGTFYGYTF TGTGCCAGCAGCTATACAGGGGGCACCTTCTATGGCTACACCTTC
. TRBJ2-5 TRBV3-1/TRBV3-2 . CASSQAGQLQETQYF TGTGCCAGCAGCCAAGCCGGACAGCTCCAAGAGACCCAGTACTTC
. TRBJ2-5 TRBV4-1 TRBD2 CASSQVLAGASSQETQYF TGCGCCAGCAGCCAAGTACTAGCGGGGGCCTCATCCCAAGAGACCCAGTACTTC
. TRBJ2-1 TRBV5-1 TRBD1 CASSAAGGTYNEQFF TGCGCCAGCAGCGCGGCAGGGGGCACCTACAATGAGCAGTTCTTC
. TRBJ2-7 TRBV19 . CASNRDTLAYEQYF TGTGCCAGTAACAGGGATACGTTGGCCTACGAGCAGTACTTC
. TRBJ2-5 TRBV10-3 TRBD1 CATWTGEETQYF TGTGCCACCTGGACAGGCGAAGAGACCCAGTACTTC
. TRBJ2-3 TRBV19 . CASSMSSETDTQYF TGTGCCAGTAGTATGTCTAGCGAGACAGATACGCAGTATTTT
few TRBJ2-3 TRBV30 . CAWSGPSLRDTQYF TGTGCCTGGAGTGGACCGTCATTGAGGGATACGCAGTATTTT
. TRBJ2-7 TRBV5-4 . CASSLFIGRSPYEQYF TGTGCCAGCAGCTTGTTTATAGGGAGGAGTCCCTACGAGCAGTACTTC
. TRBJ2-1 TRBV2 TRBD2 CASSGTAGGYNEQFF TGTGCCAGCAGTGGGACAGCGGGGGGCTACAATGAGCAGTTCTTC
few TRBJ1-5 TRBV20-1 . CSASRGTFSNQPQHF TGCAGTGCTAGTAGGGGGACCTTTAGCAATCAGCCCCAGCATTTT
. TRBJ2-7 TRBV7-8 . CASSLGQHYEQYF TGTGCCAGCAGCTTAGGACAGCACTACGAGCAGTACTTC
. TRBJ1-2 TRBV7-9 . CASSLGLASNYGYTF TGTGCCAGCAGCTTAGGTCTGGCCTCTAACTATGGCTACACCTTC
. TRBJ1-1 TRBV5-1 . CASSSQGGTEAFF TGCGCCAGCAGCTCACAGGGTGGCACTGAAGCTTTCTTT